This T cell receptor beta chain appears in the sequencing data of a study of blood T cell repertoires in COVID-19. The wider study: PBMCs, B-cell-depleted T cells, or T cells were the source of the cDNA or gDNA that made up the material.

Produced via immunoSEQ multiplex PCR; TCRdb's table is partial and in-frame only. This sample has about 350,000 clones, with around 90% found just once. CDR3 length equals 13 residues. Trimming cost V 6 bases and J 8 bases; bases outside gene matches: 8. The chain links TRBV12-3 or TRBV12-4 to TRBJ1-2, with 8 bases lining up with TRBD1. The TCR was taken from a woman aged 60-75 years with COVID-19, enrolled during active disease. Sequenced material: peripheral blood. The CDR3 region is CASSRMTGEGYTF. CDR3 in DNA: TGTGCCAGCAGCCGGATGACAGGGGAAGGCTACACCTTC.